The rows below give T cell receptor beta chains drawn from one sample of a study of blood T cell repertoires in COVID-19. Sequenced by immunoSEQ multiplex PCR; TCRdb stores in-frame clones only, minus some. The sample lists around 170,000 clones, approximately 83% occurring once. The sample taken for sequencing was peripheral blood. The receptor source for this set is a human donor in a cohort sampled during active COVID-19. Both conserved end residues are part of each CDR3. D genes are given only for firm matches. Expanded clones get a size class; other rows say once, few or many, or leave the size out.

clone size: few; D gene: TRBD1; J gene: TRBJ2-1; V gene: TRBV27; CDR3 protein: CASSLLGQGVVQVFF; CDR3 DNA: TGTGCCAGCAGTTTATTGGGACAGGGGGTCGTCCAGGTGTTCTTC
clone size: -; D gene: -; J gene: TRBJ1-3; V gene: TRBV9; CDR3 protein: CASSANVVSGNTIYF; CDR3 DNA: TGTGCCAGCAGCGCTAACGTCGTTTCTGGAAACACCATATATTTT
clone size: few; D gene: -; J gene: TRBJ1-3; V gene: TRBV10-2; CDR3 protein: CASSLQGTGNTIYF; CDR3 DNA: TGCGCCAGCAGTTTACAGGGAACTGGAAACACCATATATTTT
clone size: few; D gene: -; J gene: TRBJ2-7; V gene: TRBV5-1; CDR3 protein: CASRLMTATYEQYF; CDR3 DNA: TGCGCCAGCAGACTCATGACAGCTACCTACGAGCAGTACTTC
clone size: -; D gene: -; J gene: TRBJ1-5; V gene: TRBV25-1; CDR3 protein: CASSDNNQPQHF; CDR3 DNA: TGTGCCAGCAGTGACAACAATCAGCCCCAGCATTTT
clone size: -; D gene: -; J gene: TRBJ1-5; V gene: TRBV15; CDR3 protein: CATSRRHHRQPQHF; CDR3 DNA: TGTGCCACCAGCAGAAGACACCATCGTCAGCCCCAGCATTTT
clone size: -; D gene: TRBD2; J gene: TRBJ2-3; V gene: TRBV12-5; CDR3 protein: CASGLRGGARDTQYF; CDR3 DNA: TGTGCTAGTGGTTTGCGGGGGGGGGCTAGAGATACGCAGTATTTT
clone size: few; D gene: -; J gene: TRBJ1-1; V gene: TRBV5-1; CDR3 protein: CASSLGEREAFF; CDR3 DNA: TGCGCCAGCAGCTTGGGGGAGCGTGAAGCTTTCTTT
clone size: -; D gene: -; J gene: TRBJ1-4; V gene: TRBV28; CDR3 protein: CASSSLQKLFF; CDR3 DNA: TGTGCCAGCAGTTCCCTGCAGAAACTGTTTTTT
clone size: -; D gene: TRBD2; J gene: TRBJ2-1; V gene: TRBV9; CDR3 protein: CASTGTSGRGYNEQFF; CDR3 DNA: TGTGCCAGCACAGGGACTAGCGGGAGAGGGTACAATGAGCAGTTCTTC
clone size: -; D gene: TRBD1; J gene: TRBJ1-2; V gene: TRBV6-5; CDR3 protein: CASSYRDRGGYGYTF; CDR3 DNA: TGTGCCAGCAGTTACCGGGACAGGGGGGGCTATGGCTACACCTTC
clone size: -; D gene: TRBD2; J gene: TRBJ2-7; V gene: TRBV7-9; CDR3 protein: CASSFWTSVEQYF; CDR3 DNA: TGTGCCAGCAGCTTTTGGACTAGCGTCGAGCAGTACTTC
clone size: -; D gene: -; J gene: TRBJ1-5; V gene: TRBV28; CDR3 protein: CASSLGAVGNQPQHF; CDR3 DNA: TGTGCCAGCAGTTTGGGGGCGGTTGGCAATCAGCCCCAGCATTTT
clone size: -; D gene: -; J gene: TRBJ2-6; V gene: TRBV6-5; CDR3 protein: CASRFTGANVLTF; CDR3 DNA: TGTGCCAGCAGGTTTACAGGGGCCAACGTCCTGACTTTC
clone size: -; D gene: TRBD1; J gene: TRBJ1-1; V gene: TRBV9; CDR3 protein: CASSPPTGPEAFF; CDR3 DNA: TGTGCCAGCAGCCCGCCGACAGGGCCCGAAGCTTTCTTT
clone size: -; D gene: TRBD2; J gene: TRBJ2-5; V gene: TRBV6-5; CDR3 protein: CASSSSGGQETQYF; CDR3 DNA: TGTGCCAGCAGTTCTAGCGGGGGACAAGAGACCCAGTACTTC
clone size: once; D gene: TRBD2; J gene: TRBJ2-1; V gene: TRBV5-8; CDR3 protein: CASSWAGGKNEQFF; CDR3 DNA: TGTGCCAGCAGCTGGGCGGGGGGGAAGAATGAGCAGTTCTTC
clone size: few; D gene: -; J gene: TRBJ1-6; V gene: TRBV4-1; CDR3 protein: CASSQARLNSPLHF; CDR3 DNA: TGCGCCAGCAGCCAAGCGCGCCTTAATTCACCCCTCCACTTT
clone size: -; D gene: TRBD2; J gene: TRBJ2-3; V gene: TRBV28; CDR3 protein: CASTPQGLAEDTQYF; CDR3 DNA: TGTGCCAGCACCCCTCAGGGACTAGCGGAAGATACGCAGTATTTT
clone size: -; D gene: TRBD1; J gene: TRBJ1-1; V gene: TRBV6-2/TRBV6-3; CDR3 protein: CASSYRTGGHTEAFF; CDR3 DNA: TGTGCCAGCAGTTACAGGACAGGGGGTCACACTGAAGCTTTCTTT
clone size: -; D gene: -; J gene: TRBJ1-5; V gene: TRBV7-9; CDR3 protein: CASSSTGLEQPQHF; CDR3 DNA: TGTGCCAGCAGCTCCACAGGGCTGGAACAGCCCCAGCATTTT
clone size: -; D gene: -; J gene: TRBJ2-5; V gene: TRBV18; CDR3 protein: CASSPGQRETQYF; CDR3 DNA: TGTGCCAGCTCACCAGGGCAGCGGGAGACCCAGTACTTC
clone size: -; D gene: -; J gene: TRBJ1-1; V gene: TRBV19; CDR3 protein: CASSMERGSTEAFF; CDR3 DNA: TGTGCCAGTAGTATGGAAAGGGGGAGCACTGAAGCTTTCTTT
clone size: -; D gene: -; J gene: TRBJ2-6; V gene: TRBV6-5; CDR3 protein: CASHRGSGANVLTF; CDR3 DNA: TGTGCCAGCCACCGCGGGTCTGGGGCCAACGTCCTGACTTTC
clone size: few; D gene: -; J gene: TRBJ1-6; V gene: TRBV3-1/TRBV3-2; CDR3 protein: CASSYDGGDSPLHF; CDR3 DNA: TGTGCCAGCAGCTACGACGGGGGGGATTCACCCCTCCACTTT
clone size: -; D gene: -; J gene: TRBJ1-2; V gene: TRBV6-2/TRBV6-3; CDR3 protein: CASSYSPGSNYGYTF; CDR3 DNA: TGTGCCAGCAGTTACTCACCGGGGAGCAACTATGGCTACACCTTC
clone size: -; D gene: TRBD2; J gene: TRBJ2-1; V gene: TRBV19; CDR3 protein: CASSIIRSGIDYNEQFF; CDR3 DNA: TGTGCCAGTAGTATCATCAGGAGCGGGATAGACTACAATGAGCAGTTCTTC
clone size: -; D gene: TRBD2; J gene: TRBJ2-3; V gene: TRBV5-6; CDR3 protein: CASSLLSGSLRDTQYF; CDR3 DNA: TGTGCCAGCAGCTTGCTCAGCGGGAGTCTCCGAGATACGCAGTATTTT
clone size: -; D gene: TRBD1; J gene: TRBJ2-6; V gene: TRBV6-2/TRBV6-3; CDR3 protein: CASSLRGRGSGANVLTF; CDR3 DNA: TGTGCCAGCAGTTTAAGGGGGCGCGGTTCTGGGGCCAACGTCCTGACTTTC
clone size: few; D gene: -; J gene: TRBJ1-6; V gene: TRBV19; CDR3 protein: CASSIGLTTGLGNSPLHF; CDR3 DNA: TGTGCCAGTAGTATAGGCCTCACTACAGGGCTCGGTAATTCACCCCTCCACTTT
clone size: -; D gene: -; J gene: TRBJ1-2; V gene: TRBV27; CDR3 protein: CASSLRGTANYGYTF; CDR3 DNA: TGTGCCAGCAGTTTACGGGGGACGGCGAACTATGGCTACACCTTC
clone size: -; D gene: TRBD1; J gene: TRBJ2-7; V gene: TRBV27; CDR3 protein: CASRTGGLAEQYF; CDR3 DNA: TGTGCCAGCAGAACAGGGGGGTTAGCTGAGCAGTACTTC
clone size: -; D gene: TRBD1; J gene: TRBJ2-7; V gene: TRBV4-1; CDR3 protein: CASSQEGTGVSEQYF; CDR3 DNA: TGCGCCAGCAGCCAGGAAGGGACAGGGGTATCCGAGCAGTACTTC
clone size: -; D gene: -; J gene: TRBJ1-1; V gene: TRBV7-8; CDR3 protein: CASSGGLNTEAFF; CDR3 DNA: TGTGCCAGCAGTGGGGGCCTGAACACTGAAGCTTTCTTT
clone size: -; D gene: TRBD1; J gene: TRBJ1-2; V gene: TRBV5-1; CDR3 protein: CASSENSGTGEYGYTF; CDR3 DNA: TGCGCCAGCAGCGAAAACTCCGGGACAGGGGAGTATGGCTACACCTTC
clone size: -; D gene: TRBD1; J gene: TRBJ2-7; V gene: TRBV2; CDR3 protein: CASSRDSYEQYF; CDR3 DNA: TGTGCCAGCAGTCGGGACAGTTACGAGCAGTACTTC
clone size: -; D gene: TRBD1; J gene: TRBJ2-2; V gene: TRBV3-1/TRBV3-2; CDR3 protein: CASSPQGVETGELFF; CDR3 DNA: TGTGCCAGCAGCCCCCAGGGGGTTGAGACCGGGGAGCTGTTTTTT
clone size: -; D gene: TRBD1; J gene: TRBJ1-4; V gene: TRBV7-9; CDR3 protein: CASSKDRGLEKLFF; CDR3 DNA: TGTGCCAGCAGCAAGGACAGGGGGCTAGAAAAACTGTTTTTT
clone size: -; D gene: TRBD1; J gene: TRBJ1-5; V gene: TRBV4-2; CDR3 protein: CASSQDRGDQPQHF; CDR3 DNA: TGTGCCAGCAGCCAGGACAGGGGTGATCAGCCCCAGCATTTT
clone size: -; D gene: TRBD1; J gene: TRBJ1-1; V gene: TRBV14; CDR3 protein: CASSQEDRGLATEAFF; CDR3 DNA: TGTGCCAGCAGCCAAGAGGACAGGGGGTTGGCCACTGAAGCTTTCTTT
clone size: -; D gene: TRBD1; J gene: TRBJ2-7; V gene: TRBV6-2/TRBV6-3; CDR3 protein: CASSSHRGTYEQYF; CDR3 DNA: TGTGCCAGCAGTTCCCACAGGGGTACCTACGAGCAGTACTTC
clone size: once; D gene: -; J gene: TRBJ2-7; V gene: TRBV5-4; CDR3 protein: CASSPSSVSSYEQYF; CDR3 DNA: TGTGCCAGCAGTCCCTCCAGCGTTAGCTCCTACGAGCAGTACTTC
clone size: -; D gene: -; J gene: TRBJ2-7; V gene: TRBV10-1; CDR3 protein: CASSEGLAPYEQYF; CDR3 DNA: TGCGCCAGCAGTGAGGGTCTAGCCCCCTACGAGCAGTACTTC
clone size: -; D gene: -; J gene: TRBJ1-5; V gene: TRBV19; CDR3 protein: CASTPGGGVGQPQHF; CDR3 DNA: TGTGCCAGTACCCCCGGAGGGGGGGTTGGGCAGCCCCAGCATTTT
clone size: -; D gene: -; J gene: TRBJ1-3; V gene: TRBV15; CDR3 protein: CATSREGGGGNTIYF; CDR3 DNA: TGTGCCACCAGCAGAGAGGGCGGAGGGGGAAACACCATATATTTT
clone size: -; D gene: -; J gene: TRBJ1-2; V gene: TRBV27; CDR3 protein: CATTPAGGDYGYTF; CDR3 DNA: TGTGCCACCACCCCGGCGGGGGGCGACTATGGCTACACCTTC
clone size: -; D gene: TRBD1; J gene: TRBJ2-7; V gene: TRBV19; CDR3 protein: CASSMSTGGSGEQYF; CDR3 DNA: TGTGCCAGTAGTATGTCGACAGGGGGTTCCGGCGAGCAGTACTTC
clone size: -; D gene: TRBD2; J gene: TRBJ2-7; V gene: TRBV6-2/TRBV6-3; CDR3 protein: CASSLLAGGVYEQYF; CDR3 DNA: TGTGCCAGCAGTTTGCTAGCGGGAGGGGTCTACGAGCAGTACTTC
clone size: -; D gene: TRBD2; J gene: TRBJ2-1; V gene: TRBV29-1; CDR3 protein: CSVGWGLASYNEQFF; CDR3 DNA: TGCAGCGTTGGGTGGGGACTAGCTTCCTACAATGAGCAGTTCTTC
clone size: -; D gene: -; J gene: TRBJ2-7; V gene: TRBV27; CDR3 protein: CASSLSRAGPSYEQYF; CDR3 DNA: TGTGCCAGCAGTTTATCTAGGGCAGGGCCTTCCTACGAGCAGTACTTC
clone size: -; D gene: -; J gene: TRBJ2-1; V gene: TRBV4-1; CDR3 protein: CASSQLPSPPSYNEQFF; CDR3 DNA: TGCGCCAGCAGCCAACTGCCTAGCCCACCATCCTACAATGAGCAGTTCTTC